This T cell receptor (beta chain) was recorded in a study of blood T cell repertoires in COVID-19. Looking at the study overall: Donors in the United States, Italy and Spain gave samples during acute or convalescent COVID-19. T cells, B-cell-depleted T cells, or PBMCs provided the cDNA or gDNA that served as material.

The germline V gene has CDR1 SGHTA and CDR2 FQGTGA. The CDR3 length is 15 residues. V was cut by 5 bases and J by 6 bases, with 16 bases left in between. Per the study methods: The authors estimated nucleated cell counts from reference gene primer amplification. The assay was immunoSEQ multiplex PCR, and TCRdb's table has in-frame clones only and misses some. V, J and clone size derive from that table, while D and trimming were established from the DNA sequence. The sample holds 650,000 to 800,000 clones; more than 80% are singletons and the top ten take about 0.24%. The chain links TRBV7-3 to TRBJ2-2, with D uncertain. Sequencing was carried out using peripheral blood. This receptor was identified in a woman aged 18-29 years with acute or convalescent COVID-19. The DNA for the CDR3 is TGTGCCAGCAGCCCAACGATAAGTGGGCCCGGGGAGCTGTTTTTT. Translated, it gives CASSPTISGPGELFF.